The 27 T cell receptor beta chains reported below all come from one sample, sequenced in a study of blood T cell repertoires in COVID-19. The data were produced by immunoSEQ multiplex PCR, yet TCRdb's version contains in-frame clones alone and is incomplete. The table records about 140,000 clones, under 90% of them present only once. Sequenced: peripheral blood. These receptors were taken from a human donor in a cohort sampled during active COVID-19.

The chain combines TRBV27 with TRBJ1-2; D is unresolved. The CDR3 runs 13 residues. V was pared by 6 bases and J by 8 bases, with 16 bases between. CDR1 and CDR2 from the germline V gene are MNHEY and SMNVEV (reference sequence). The CDR3 loop reads CASRPAGERGYTF. The CDR3 region has the DNA TGTGCCAGCAGACCGGCCGGGGAGAGAGGCTACACCTTC.

The chain combines TRBV7-6 with TRBJ2-3, with TRBD2 matching over 7 bases. This CDR3 spans 16 amino acids. V lost 1 base and J lost 2; bases outside the gene matches: 6. Germline V gives CDR1 SGHVS, CDR2 FNYEAQ. CDR3 amino acids: CASSLGAGGNTDTQYF. The CDR3 DNA reads TGTGCCAGCAGCTTAGGGGCCGGGGGGAACACAGATACGCAGTATTTT. Drawing the rest from reference TRBV7-6 and TRBJ2-3, the complete variable domain is GAGVSQSPRYKVTKRGQDVALRCDPISGHVSLYWYRQALGQGPEFLTYFNYEAQQDKSGLPNDRFSAERPEGSISTLTIQRTEQRDSAMYRCASSLGAGGNTDTQYFGPGTRLTVL.

V and J are TRBV21-1 and TRBJ1-4. TRBV21-1 is described as a pseudogene. CDR3 length equals 11 residues. The CDR3 nucleotides are TGTGCCACCAAAGCTGGTGAAAAACTGTTTTTT. Translation gives CATKAGEKLFF.

The chain joins TRBV5-1 to TRBJ2-3, with 10 bases fitting TRBD2. Germline values: CDR1 SGHRS, CDR2 YFSETQ. V trimming: 4 bases; J trimming: 2 bases; junction bases outside the gene matches: 4. The length of the CDR3 is 15 residues. The DNA for the CDR3 is TGCGCCAGCAGCGTGAGCGGGGGGGACACAGATACGCAGTATTTT. It specifies CASSVSGGDTDTQYF.

The gene calls are TRBV5-1 and TRBJ2-7; D may be TRBD2 (7 bases). Per the germline V gene, CDR1 is SGHRS and CDR2 is YFSETQ. Trimming removed 3 bases from V and 6 bases from J, with 22 bases in between. CDR3 length: 16 residues. In nucleotides, the CDR3 is TGCGCCAGCAGCTATTTGGGGGGGGCCCTCAGTGGCGAGCAGTACTTC. The encoded protein is CASSYLGGALSGEQYF. Variable domain in full (rest from reference TRBV5-1 and TRBJ2-7): KAGVTQTPRYLIKTRGQQVTLSCSPISGHRSVSWYQQTPGQGLQFLFEYFSETQRNKGNFPGRFSGRQFSNSRSEMNVSTLELGDSALYLCASSYLGGALSGEQYFGPGTRLTVT.

The J gene is TRBJ2-4, the V gene TRBV2, with D possibly matching TRBD1 (6 bases). Trimming removed 2 bases at V and 6 bases at J, with 11 bases between. The CDR3 extends over 14 amino acids. From germline, CDR1 is SNHLY and CDR2 FYNNEI. The CDR3 DNA reads TGTGCCAGCAGTGAAATTAGGGGGTTAAACATTCAGTACTTC. The encoded protein is CASSEIRGLNIQYF.

The CDR3 bases are TGTGCCAGCAGCGTAGAGGGGGGGACGAGGCCCCAGCATTTT. This encodes CASSVEGGTRPQHF. The genes are TRBV9 and TRBJ1-5; D might be TRBD1 (6 bases). Germline assignment: CDR1 SGDLS and CDR2 YYNGEE. The CDR3 length is 14 residues. V was pared by 0 bases and J by 9 bases, with 13 bases between.

The V gene is TRBV5-5, the J gene TRBJ1-2; maybe TRBD1 (6 bases). Germline CDR1 SGHKS, CDR2 YYEKEE (reference sequence). V lost 0 bases, J lost 2 bases, and 8 bases lay in between. CDR3 length equals 14 residues. This CDR3 is CASSLVQGNYGYTF. CDR3 nucleotides: TGTGCCAGCAGCTTGGTACAGGGAAACTATGGCTACACCTTC.

V is TRBV7-3 and J is TRBJ2-7, with 12 bases identical to TRBD2. Trimming took 5 bases from V and 6 from J; bases not matched to a gene: 2. Germline-derived CDR1 and CDR2 are SGHTA and FQGTGA. This CDR3 spans 13 amino acids. CDR3 DNA: TGTGCCAGCAGCCTACTAGCGGGGGGCGAGCAGTACTTC. This gives the protein CASSLLAGGEQYF.

This clone has only a few counts. The chain employs TRBV4-3 and TRBJ2-1, with a possible D match to TRBD2 (7 bases). The CDR3 runs 17 residues. Germline V gene sequence: CDR1 LGHNA, CDR2 YSLEER. The V gene lost 0 bases and the J gene lost 4 bases, with 16 bases spanning the gap. Here the CDR3 reads CASSQDRGARVYNEQFF. The CDR3 DNA sequence: TGCGCCAGCAGCCAAGACCGGGGGGCCCGGGTTTACAATGAGCAGTTCTTC.

V gene TRBV14 combines with J gene TRBJ1-6, with D tentatively TRBD1 (5 bases). Germline CDR1 reads SGHDN; CDR2 reads FVKESK. V lost 4 bases to trimming and J lost 4 bases, with 11 bases between them. This CDR3 is built from 15 residues. The CDR3 is CASSRNRQYNSPLHF. The CDR3 region has the DNA TGTGCCAGCAGCCGGAACAGACAGTATAATTCACCCCTCCACTTT. The full variable domain, rest sourced from reference TRBV14 and TRBJ1-6, is EAGVTQFPSHSVIEKGQTVTLRCDPISGHDNLYWYRRVMGKEIKFLLHFVKESKQDESGMPNNRFLAERTGGTYSTLKVQPAELEDSGVYFCASSRNRQYNSPLHFGNGTRLTVT.

J is TRBJ2-6 and V is TRBV19, with 8 bases fitting TRBD1. Germline assignment: CDR1 LNHDA and CDR2 SQIVND (reference sequence). V shed 8 bases and J 4 bases; nucleotides not matched to a gene: 10. This CDR3 contains 16 residues. DNA of the CDR3: TGTGCCAGTTCAGACAGGGGAAGATCCGGGGCCAACGTCCTGACTTTC. It specifies CASSDRGRSGANVLTF.

J is TRBJ1-2 and V is TRBV5-1; tentative D call: TRBD1 (6 bases). CDR3 length: 13 amino acids. V gave up 5 bases and J gave up 0 bases, with 8 bases separating them. Looked up from germline, CDR1 is SGHRS and CDR2 is YFSETQ. The CDR3 protein is CASRTGANYGYTF. The CDR3 nucleotides are TGCGCCAGCAGGACAGGAGCTAACTATGGCTACACCTTC. Based on the CDR3 plus reference TRBV5-1 and TRBJ1-2, the full variable domain is KAGVTQTPRYLIKTRGQQVTLSCSPISGHRSVSWYQQTPGQGLQFLFEYFSETQRNKGNFPGRFSGRQFSNSRSEMNVSTLELGDSALYLCASRTGANYGYTFGSGTRLTVV.

Worth noting for this clone: Within the sample, other DNA sequences also encode this same CDR3. The CDR3 loop is CASRTRMNTEAFF. The CDR3 DNA is TGTGCCAGCAGGACTCGAATGAACACTGAAGCTTTCTTT. The V and J genes are TRBV12-3 or TRBV12-4 and TRBJ1-1; no clear D gene. The CDR3 loop spans 13 amino acids. V lost 6 bases and J lost 0, with 8 bases in between.

V usage is TRBV19 and J usage is TRBJ1-5; D might be TRBD1 (5 bases). With 7 bases removed from V and 7 bases from J, the gap between germline ends came to 23 bases. The germline V gene has CDR1 LNHDA and CDR2 SQIVND (reference sequence). The CDR3 runs to 16 residues. CDR3 region: CASKISGIREGQPQHF. The CDR3 bases are TGTGCCAGTAAAATAAGTGGTATCAGGGAAGGACAGCCCCAGCATTTT.

J is TRBJ2-2 and V is TRBV5-1; 11 nucleotides agree with TRBD1. Germline assignment: CDR1 SGHRS and CDR2 YFSETQ. The CDR3 has 16 residues. Trimming took 5 bases from V and 6 from J; bases not matched to a gene: 9. The CDR3 DNA is TGCGCCAGCAGGCCGGATCCGGGACAGGGGGCCGGGGAGCTGTTTTTT. Protein sequence: CASRPDPGQGAGELFF.

This chain joins TRBV27 and TRBJ1-1; D is unresolved. The CDR3 is 14 amino acids. Between the trimmed V and J ends, which lost 3 bases and 1 base, there was a span of 9 bases. Germline V gene lookup returns CDR1 MNHEY and CDR2 SMNVEV (reference sequence). The CDR3: CASSFRVPNTEAFF. The CDR3 nucleotides read TGTGCCAGCAGTTTCCGGGTCCCGAACACTGAAGCTTTCTTT.

The chain uses TRBV6-5 and TRBJ1-5, with TRBD1 matching over 7 bases. Germline V gene lookup returns CDR1 MNHEY and CDR2 SVGAGI. With V trimmed by 8 bases and J by 7 bases, 8 bases remained unmatched. The length of the CDR3 is 13 residues. This CDR3 is CASRSGGGQPQHF. CDR3 bases: TGTGCCAGCCGTTCAGGGGGTGGGCAGCCCCAGCATTTT.

V gene TRBV19 combines with J gene TRBJ2-1; 7 bases map to TRBD1. This CDR3 comprises 12 residues. With V trimmed by 3 bases and J by 10 bases, 3 bases remained unmatched. CDR1 is LNHDA, CDR2 SQIVND, per germline (reference sequence). The CDR3 reads CASSILDREQFF. The CDR3 region has the DNA TGTGCCAGTAGTATCCTGGACAGGGAGCAGTTCTTC.

DNA for the CDR3: TGTGCCAGCAGCGTGGACAGGGGCACTGAAGCTTTCTTT. It codes for CASSVDRGTEAFF. V and J are TRBV9 and TRBJ1-1; TRBD1 aligns across 9 bases. J gave up 4 bases and V 2 bases, and 0 bases lay outside the gene matches. Germline V lookup: CDR1 SGDLS, CDR2 YYNGEE. The CDR3 runs to 13 residues.

The table lists this clone with a count of one. The gene calls are TRBV28 and TRBJ1-2, with D hard to call. Germline values: CDR1 MDHEN, CDR2 SYDVKM. V shed 4 bases and J shed 5 bases, with 14 bases lying between them. This CDR3 comprises 14 residues. The CDR3 region is CASSWGSSAYGYTF. CDR3 bases: TGTGCCAGCAGTTGGGGATCTAGCGCATATGGCTACACCTTC.

The chain joins TRBV2 to TRBJ1-1; D is possibly TRBD1 (5 bases). In germline, CDR1 is SNHLY, CDR2 FYNNEI. This CDR3 spans 13 amino acids. The V and J ends lost 3 bases and 4 bases respectively, with 9 bases between them. The CDR3 protein is CASSEIRGTEAFF. Written as DNA, the CDR3 is TGTGCCAGCAGTGAGATTAGGGGCACTGAAGCTTTCTTT.

The genes are TRBV28 and TRBJ2-2, with 8 bases matching TRBD2. CDR1 and CDR2 from the germline V gene are MDHEN and SYDVKM. The CDR3 spans 19 residues. V lost 2 bases to trimming and J lost 3 bases; unmatched junction nucleotides: 14. The CDR3, as DNA: TGTGCCAGCAGTTTACCTGTTGCGGGGGGTCCTTTGGACACCGGGGAGCTGTTTTTT. Its protein product is CASSLPVAGGPLDTGELFF.

V and J are TRBV2 and TRBJ1-5, with D unresolved. V shed 4 bases and J shed 3 bases, with 19 bases lying between them. The CDR3 runs 17 residues. The germline V gene has CDR1 SNHLY and CDR2 FYNNEI. This CDR3 is CASSVGGNPFSNQPQHF. CDR3 nucleotides: TGTGCCAGCAGTGTGGGAGGGAACCCTTTTTCCAATCAGCCCCAGCATTTT. Drawing the rest from reference TRBV2 and TRBJ1-5, the complete variable domain is EPEVTQTPSHQVTQMGQEVILRCVPISNHLYFYWYRQILGQKVEFLVSFYNNEISEKSEIFDDQFSVERPDGSNFTLKIRSTKLEDSAMYFCASSVGGNPFSNQPQHFGDGTRLSIL.

This chain joins TRBV13 and TRBJ2-1, with 7 nucleotides matching TRBD1. The CDR3 has 16 residues. The germline gives CDR1 PRHDT, CDR2 FYEKMQ (reference sequence). J was trimmed by 3 bases and V by 6 bases; bases with no gene match: 11. The CDR3 reads CASSSRGRDSYNEQFF. In nucleotides, the CDR3 is TGTGCCAGCAGTTCGAGGGGCCGGGACAGCTACAATGAGCAGTTCTTC.

The V and J genes are TRBV28 and TRBJ2-6, with a weak D call TRBD1 (6 bases). This CDR3 region has 18 residues. Per germline, CDR1 MDHEN and CDR2 SYDVKM. The V end was cut by 11 bases, the J end by 0 bases, with 23 bases between. CDR3 loop: CACTRDIKTYSGANVLTF. For the CDR3, the DNA is TGTGCCTGCACACGGGACATAAAGACCTACTCTGGGGCCAACGTCCTGACTTTC.

This rearrangement joins TRBV5-6 to TRBJ2-1, with 8 bases lining up with TRBD2. This CDR3 is 15 amino acids long. Germline CDR1 is SGHDT and CDR2 is YYEEEE. The V and J ends lost 3 bases and 8 bases, in that order; junction bases with no gene match: 10. The CDR3 sequence: CASSWGLGIGDEQFF. In nucleotides, the CDR3 is TGTGCCAGCAGCTGGGGACTAGGCATCGGTGATGAGCAGTTCTTC.